One and the same sample provided the 32 T cell receptor beta chains below, sequenced in a study of TIL therapy for anti-PD-1-resistant metastatic lung cancer. This was the immunoSEQ v3 assay. Clones were sequenced by immunoSEQ multiplex PCR, and TCRdb holds only the in-frame ones, with some missing. The profile covers approximately 60,000 clones, with 70% to 75% appearing a single time and less than 2% taken by the ten largest. Time point noted: pre-treatment sample, taken before nivolumab and TIL therapy. Here the sequenced sample was blood, taken at baseline. Source of these receptors: a person aged 25-79 years with non-small cell lung cancer.

This rearrangement joins TRBV19 to TRBJ1-4; D ambiguous. Per germline, CDR1 LNHDA and CDR2 SQIVND (reference sequence). The CDR3 sequence is 12 residues long. Trimming pared 8 bases from V and 8 bases from J, leaving 12 bases between. The CDR3 protein is CASFSWNEKLFF. In nucleotides, the CDR3 is TGTGCCAGTTTCTCTTGGAACGAAAAACTGTTTTTT.

The rearrangement joins TRBV2 to TRBJ2-3; D is possibly TRBD2 (5 bases). Germline V CDR1 and CDR2: SNHLY, FYNNEI. Trimming stripped 6 bases from V and 0 bases from J, with 7 bases between. The CDR3 has 13 amino acids. In DNA form, the CDR3 reads TGTGCCAGCAGGAGACTAAGCACAGATACGCAGTATTTT. It encodes CASRRLSTDTQYF.

The chain combines TRBV19 with TRBJ1-5, with 7 bases that match TRBD1. Germline CDR1 is LNHDA and CDR2 is SQIVND (reference sequence). J was trimmed by 0 bases and V by 1 base; bases with no gene match: 3. This CDR3 has 16 residues. CDR3 bases: TGTGCCAGTAGTATAGCTACAGGGGATAGCAATCAGCCCCAGCATTTT. It specifies CASSIATGDSNQPQHF.

The DNA of the CDR3 is TGTGCCAGCAGCCAATTCACAGGGGGGTCGGGGACCGGGGAGCTGTTTTTT. Amino acids: CASSQFTGGSGTGELFF. The V and J genes are TRBV4-2 and TRBJ2-2; 8 bases map to TRBD1. V lost 2 bases, J lost 5 bases, and 10 bases stayed unmatched. This CDR3 is 17 amino acids long. Germline lookup yields CDR1 LGHNA and CDR2 YNFKEQ.

The chain joins TRBV4-3 to TRBJ2-3; perhaps TRBD2 as D (6 bases). Germline V gene sequence: CDR1 LGHNA, CDR2 YSLEER. The CDR3 has 14 residues. V gave up 2 bases and J gave up 8 bases, with 14 bases separating them. CDR3 bases: TGCGCCAGCAGCCAACAGCGGGTAATGACTACGCAGTATTTT. This encodes CASSQQRVMTTQYF.

This sequence joins TRBV5-1 and TRBJ2-1; D possibly corresponds to TRBD2 (5 bases). The V gene lost 4 bases and the J gene lost 0 bases, with 23 bases spanning the gap. The CDR3 spans 19 residues. Germline V lookup: CDR1 SGHRS, CDR2 YFSETQ. In nucleotides, the CDR3 is TGCGCCAGCAGCGTTGTGGTTTGGCTGGGAGAAGGCTCCTACAATGAGCAGTTCTTC. It yields the protein CASSVVVWLGEGSYNEQFF. Using reference TRBV5-1 and TRBJ2-1 for the parts outside the CDR3, the full variable domain is KAGVTQTPRYLIKTRGQQVTLSCSPISGHRSVSWYQQTPGQGLQFLFEYFSETQRNKGNFPGRFSGRQFSNSRSEMNVSTLELGDSALYLCASSVVVWLGEGSYNEQFFGPGTRLTVL.

This chain joins TRBV19 and TRBJ1-1, with 7 nucleotides matching TRBD1. The germline V gene encodes CDR1 LNHDA and CDR2 SQIVND (reference sequence). Germline trimming cut 5 bases from V and 7 bases from J; bases unmatched to any gene: 1. The CDR3 length is 11 residues. The CDR3 is CASSDRDEAFF. The CDR3 nucleotides are TGTGCCAGTAGTGACAGGGATGAAGCTTTCTTT.

This clone occurred a few times. This chain uses TRBV7-2 with TRBJ2-7, with 11 bases identical to TRBD1. V trimming: 5 bases; J trimming: 6 bases; junction bases outside the gene matches: 6. Germline assignment: CDR1 SGHTA and CDR2 FQGNSA. The CDR3 contains 14 residues. The DNA of the CDR3 is TGTGCCAGCAGCGAAAGGACAGGGGGCGGCGAGCAGTACTTC. Translated, it gives CASSERTGGGEQYF.

This sequence joins TRBV28 and TRBJ2-6, with D unresolved. Germline CDR1 and CDR2: MDHEN and SYDVKM. The CDR3 covers 15 residues. With 1 base removed from V and 0 bases from J, the gap between germline ends came to 4 bases. The CDR3 here is CASSLSGSGANVLTF. The CDR3 DNA sequence: TGTGCCAGCAGTTTATCTGGCTCTGGGGCCAACGTCCTGACTTTC.

The V gene is TRBV4-3, the J gene TRBJ2-3; D not resolved. The CDR3 runs 14 residues. Trimming pared 2 bases from V and 3 bases from J, leaving 9 bases between. Germline CDR1 and CDR2: LGHNA and YSLEER. CDR3 nucleotides: TGCGCCAGCAGCCAACAGGAATCTACAGATACGCAGTATTTT. Protein sequence: CASSQQESTDTQYF.

The chain combines TRBV4-3 with TRBJ2-1; D gene ambiguous. The CDR3 is 13 residues long. V was trimmed by 0 bases and J by 3 bases, leaving 3 bases between them. Germline V gives CDR1 LGHNA, CDR2 YSLEER. In DNA form, the CDR3 reads TGCGCCAGCAGCCAAGATAGCTACAATGAGCAGTTCTTC. Amino acid sequence: CASSQDSYNEQFF.

Here the CDR3 reads CASSGTFQETQYF. In nucleotides, the CDR3 is TGTGCCAGCAGTGGGACGTTTCAAGAGACCCAGTACTTC. The genes are TRBV14 and TRBJ2-5; the D call may be TRBD1 or TRBD2 (5 bases each). Germline loops: CDR1 SGHDN, CDR2 FVKESK. V gave up 6 bases and J gave up 2 bases, with 10 bases separating them. CDR3 length equals 13 residues.

To note about this clone: The same CDR3 is also encoded by other DNA sequences in this sample. This chain uses TRBV7-9 with TRBJ2-1; D is possibly TRBD2 (6 bases). V was pared by 4 bases and J by 3 bases, with 7 bases between. CDR1 is SEHNR, CDR2 FQNEAQ, per germline (reference sequence). The CDR3 totals 13 residues. CDR3 loop: CASSSGLYNEQFF. The CDR3 bases are TGTGCCAGCAGCTCGGGACTCTACAATGAGCAGTTCTTC.

The chain links TRBV19 to TRBJ2-2; 7 bases map to TRBD1. With 1 base clipped from V and 4 bases from J, the junction kept 6 bases outside the gene matches. The CDR3 consists of 16 residues. Per germline, CDR1 LNHDA and CDR2 SQIVND (reference sequence). The CDR3 bases are TGTGCCAGTAGTATAGCTGGGGCAGGGGGCACCGGGGAGCTGTTTTTT. Translation gives CASSIAGAGGTGELFF.

The chain employs TRBV19 and TRBJ2-7, with a possible D match to TRBD2 (6 bases). Trimming cost V 8 bases and J 1 base, with 9 bases left between them. The germline gives CDR1 LNHDA, CDR2 SQIVND (reference sequence). This CDR3 has 12 amino acids. Here the CDR3 reads CASGDSSYEQYF. In DNA form, the CDR3 reads TGTGCCAGTGGGGACTCTTCCTACGAGCAGTACTTC.

The rearrangement links TRBV4-2 to TRBJ2-7, with 9 bases lining up with TRBD2. The CDR3 is 15 amino acids. J was trimmed by 0 bases and V by 4 bases; bases with no gene match: 4. Germline V gene sequence: CDR1 LGHNA, CDR2 YNFKEQ. The CDR3 nucleotides are TGTGCCAGCAGCCGCTTTAGCGGGAGCTCCTACGAGCAGTACTTC. Its protein product is CASSRFSGSSYEQYF.

The V gene is TRBV19, the J gene TRBJ2-4; 8 bases fit TRBD1. Losses at the gene ends were 3 bases for V and 3 bases for J; bases not matched to a gene: 10. In germline, CDR1 is LNHDA, CDR2 SQIVND (reference sequence). The CDR3 runs 17 residues. The CDR3 DNA is TGTGCCAGTAGTATTAGAGTAGGACAGGGATTCAAAAACATTCAGTACTTC. It encodes CASSIRVGQGFKNIQYF.

The table lists this clone with a few counts. V gene TRBV4-1 combines with J gene TRBJ1-2; 8 bases map to TRBD1. The germline V gene has CDR1 MGHRA and CDR2 YSYEKL. Trimming cost V 1 base and J 5 bases; bases outside gene matches: 6. The CDR3 spans 15 residues. CDR3 DNA sequence: TGCGCCAGCAGCCAAGGCAGGGGGCCCGATTATGGCTACACCTTC. Its protein is CASSQGRGPDYGYTF.

This clone was seen a handful of times. A read error may produce the germline difference seen at one junction end. The chain carries TRBV7-7 and TRBJ2-5; D could derive from TRBD1 or TRBD2 (5 bases each). This CDR3 has 13 amino acids. Germline CDR1 SSHAT, CDR2 FNYEAQ (reference sequence). Here the CDR3 DNA reads TGTGCTAGCAGCTTGATGGGGGAAGAGACCCAGTACTTC. This encodes CASSLMGEETQYF.

The chain links TRBV4-3 to TRBJ2-2; 13 positions agree with TRBD2. Losses at the gene ends were 5 bases for V and 7 bases for J; bases not matched to a gene: 7. Germline assignment: CDR1 LGHNA and CDR2 YSLEER. This CDR3 region has 16 residues. CDR3 amino acids: CASSGRLAGGHGELFF. The DNA of the CDR3 is TGCGCCAGCAGCGGACGACTAGCGGGAGGCCACGGGGAGCTGTTTTTT.

The chain links TRBV20-1 to TRBJ2-5; 7 bases are a match to TRBD1. V lost 6 bases, J lost 5 bases, and 3 bases stayed unmatched. CDR1 is DFQATT, CDR2 SNEGSKA, per germline (reference sequence). The CDR3 has 11 residues. CDR3 region: CSAPRGETQYF. DNA for the CDR3: TGCAGTGCACCCAGGGGGGAGACCCAGTACTTC.

This clone appeared a single time. V and J are TRBV4-1 and TRBJ2-3, with D unresolved. The ends were cut back, 1 base at V and 3 bases at J, with 5 bases in the middle. This CDR3 region has 13 residues. Germline loops: CDR1 MGHRA, CDR2 YSYEKL. DNA of the CDR3: TGCGCCAGCAGCCAAGGGTGGACAGATACGCAGTATTTT. This translates into CASSQGWTDTQYF.

This clone has a single count. J is TRBJ1-3 and V is TRBV7-9, with TRBD1 identical over 9 bases. J gave up 2 bases and V 6 bases, and 11 bases lay outside the gene matches. The CDR3 totals 17 residues. The germline V gene encodes CDR1 SEHNR and CDR2 FQNEAQ (reference sequence). In DNA, the CDR3 is TGTGCCAGCAGAGACTACAGGGGGCGCGAGGCTGGAAACACCATATATTTT. Its translation: CASRDYRGREAGNTIYF.

The chain has TRBV7-9 and TRBJ1-2, with D tentatively TRBD1 (5 bases). The V gene lost 3 bases and the J gene lost 4 bases, with 6 bases spanning the gap. Germline CDR1 reads SEHNR; CDR2 reads FQNEAQ (reference sequence). CDR3 size: 12 residues. The CDR3 bases are TGTGCCAGCAGCTTGGGGGGCTATGGCTACACCTTC. The encoded protein is CASSLGGYGYTF.

The CDR3 region has the DNA TGTGCCAGCAGTTTAGCAGGGGGAGAAAAAGAGACCCAGTACTTC. This codes for CASSLAGGEKETQYF. The V and J genes are TRBV2 and TRBJ2-5; 7 positions agree with TRBD1. The germline V gene encodes CDR1 SNHLY and CDR2 FYNNEI. The junction had 9 bases not matched to a gene; V was cut back by 5 bases and J by 3 bases. This CDR3 region has 15 residues.

This chain joins TRBV28 and TRBJ2-7; possible D gene TRBD2, 5 bases. This CDR3 region has 17 residues. The V and J ends lost 6 bases and 7 bases respectively, with 28 bases between them. Germline assignment: CDR1 MDHEN and CDR2 SYDVKM. CDR3 nucleotides: TGTGCCAGCAGCCCCCCCGGGCGTGTACTTCCGGGGTTGGAGCAGTACTTC. Its translation: CASSPPGRVLPGLEQYF. Complete variable domain (other parts from reference TRBV28 and TRBJ2-7): DVKVTQSSRYLVKRTGEKVFLECVQDMDHENMFWYRQDPGLGLRLIYFSYDVKMKEKGDIPEGYSVSREKKERFSLILESASTNQTSMYLCASSPPGRVLPGLEQYFGPGTRLTVT.

The chain couples TRBV11-3 to TRBJ2-1; TRBD2 matches 7 bases. Germline V gene data show CDR1 as SGHNT and CDR2 as YENEEA. The V gene end was trimmed by 1 base and the J gene end by 3 bases; junction bases not matched to a gene: 3. The CDR3 totals 15 residues. The CDR3 nucleotides are TGTGCCAGCAGCTTAGGGGGAGGGATCTACAATGAGCAGTTCTTC. Translated: CASSLGGGIYNEQFF.

This clone has a handful of counts. The rearrangement links TRBV19 to TRBJ1-2; the D is unclear. V dropped 5 bases and J dropped 3 bases, with 7 bases sitting between them. CDR3 length equals 12 residues. Germline CDR1 reads LNHDA; CDR2 reads SQIVND (reference sequence). The CDR3 DNA sequence: TGTGCCAGTAGTGCCAGAGACTATGGCTACACCTTC. Its protein product is CASSARDYGYTF.

A few counts support this clone. The chain is built from TRBV5-1 and TRBJ1-1, with TRBD1 as a possible D gene (5 bases). V lost 4 bases to trimming and J lost 7 bases, with 11 bases between them. The CDR3 is 12 residues long. The germline gives CDR1 SGHRS, CDR2 YFSETQ. The CDR3 reads CASSAGYGEAFF. In DNA, the CDR3 is TGCGCCAGCAGCGCAGGGTACGGTGAAGCTTTCTTT.

The chain has TRBV28 and TRBJ1-3, with D possibly TRBD1 on 6 matching bases. The germline CDR1 and CDR2 sequences are MDHEN and SYDVKM. The germline V and J ends were trimmed by 8 bases and 2 bases, with 19 bases remaining between them. This CDR3 comprises 16 residues. CDR3 bases: TGTGCCAGCTGTAAGGACACAGGGTCCACTGGAAACACCATATATTTT. Translation: CASCKDTGSTGNTIYF. The variable domain in full, with the rest retrieved from reference TRBV28 and TRBJ1-3, is DVKVTQSSRYLVKRTGEKVFLECVQDMDHENMFWYRQDPGLGLRLIYFSYDVKMKEKGDIPEGYSVSREKKERFSLILESASTNQTSMYLCASCKDTGSTGNTIYFGEGSWLTVV.

The rearrangement joins TRBV6-5 to TRBJ1-1; possibly TRBD1 for D (6 bases). Germline V gene data show CDR1 as MNHEY and CDR2 as SVGAGI. The V gene lost 2 bases and the J gene lost 10 bases, with 14 bases spanning the gap. The CDR3 sequence is 13 residues long. CDR3 DNA sequence: TGTGCCAGCAGTTACGGGGCAGGGGCAGTAGCTTTCTTT. Translating gives CASSYGAGAVAFF.

The chain joins TRBV7-2 to TRBJ2-2; D is unclear. CDR1 is SGHTA, CDR2 FQGNSA, per germline. Between the trimmed V and J ends, which lost 6 bases and 1 base, there was a span of 9 bases. The CDR3 runs 14 residues. The CDR3 DNA is TGTGCCAGCAGGTTGGACCAGAACACCGGGGAGCTGTTTTTT. Protein: CASRLDQNTGELFF.